The 13 T cell receptor beta chains given below trace back to one sample, sequenced in a study of T cells in localized non-small cell lung cancer. Libraries were prepared by immunoSEQ multiplex PCR; TCRdb keeps only in-frame clonotypes and omits some of them. The table has tens of thousands of clones, 93% seen once; the top ten hold roughly 7.7%. The sample in question was peripheral blood, obtained before any cancer treatment. These TCRs come from an older female donor with stage I lung adenocarcinoma.

This clone has just one count. The chain has TRBV5-6 and TRBJ2-7; no clear D. The V end lost 5 bases, the J end lost 4 bases, and 7 bases lay between the germline ends. The germline V gene encodes CDR1 SGHDT and CDR2 YYEEEE. The CDR3 covers 11 residues. This CDR3 is CASSKNYEQYF. The CDR3, as DNA: TGTGCCAGCAGTAAGAATTACGAGCAGTACTTC.

This clone was counted a single time. This chain joins TRBV9 and TRBJ2-3, with a possible D match to TRBD1 (7 bases). The CDR3 runs 16 residues. Per germline, CDR1 SGDLS and CDR2 YYNGEE. With 0 bases removed from V and 2 bases from J, the gap between germline ends came to 13 bases. The CDR3 DNA sequence: TGTGCCAGCAGCGTAGCGACAGGGAGGTACACAGATACGCAGTATTTT. It yields the protein CASSVATGRYTDTQYF.

The chain combines TRBV27 with TRBJ2-3; TRBD2 agrees at 9 bases. Germline assignment: CDR1 MNHEY and CDR2 SMNVEV (reference sequence). This CDR3 has 13 residues. V trimming: 8 bases; J trimming: 1 base; junction bases outside the gene matches: 1. CDR3 loop: CASQRGGTDTQYF. CDR3 bases: TGTGCCAGCCAGCGGGGGGGCACAGATACGCAGTATTTT.

This sequence joins TRBV7-3 and TRBJ2-3; 11 bases align to TRBD2. In germline, CDR1 is SGHTA, CDR2 FQGTGA. The V gene end was trimmed by 5 bases and the J gene end by 6 bases; junction bases not matched to a gene: 13. The CDR3 extends over 17 amino acids. The CDR3 DNA follows: TGTGCCAGCAGCCGAGGGACTAGCGGTAGGGGGATCGATACGCAGTATTTT. Protein: CASSRGTSGRGIDTQYF.

The chain links TRBV7-2 to TRBJ1-5, with a weak D call TRBD1 (6 bases). The germline V and J ends were trimmed by 0 bases and 0 bases, with 12 bases remaining between them. The germline V gene has CDR1 SGHTA and CDR2 FQGNSA. The CDR3 has 17 amino acids. The CDR3 loop is CASSLAGQSYSNQPQHF. In nucleotides, the CDR3 is TGTGCCAGCAGCTTAGCGGGACAATCGTATAGCAATCAGCCCCAGCATTTT.

This clone came up once. The J gene is TRBJ1-4, the V gene TRBV5-1, with D uncertain. The CDR3 extends over 13 amino acids. Germline V CDR1 and CDR2: SGHRS, YFSETQ. V was pared by 2 bases and J by 1 base, with 3 bases between. This CDR3 is CASSFQTNEKLFF. The CDR3 nucleotides are TGCGCCAGCAGCTTCCAAACTAATGAAAAACTGTTTTTT.

The chain carries TRBV28 and TRBJ1-1; 10 bases agree with TRBD1. The V gene end was trimmed by 9 bases and the J gene end by 4 bases; junction bases not matched to a gene: 8. The CDR3 spans 14 residues. Germline V gene data show CDR1 as MDHEN and CDR2 as SYDVKM. This CDR3 reads CASCDRGRVTEAFF. CDR3 sequence (DNA): TGTGCCAGTTGTGACAGGGGGCGAGTCACTGAAGCTTTCTTT.

This sequence joins TRBV4-3 and TRBJ2-1; 8 bases are shared with TRBD1. CDR1 and CDR2 (germline): LGHNA, YSLEER. This CDR3 spans 17 amino acids. V was pared by 1 base and J by 5 bases, with 10 bases of the junction left unmatched. The chain's CDR3 is CASSQVWGTGPNNEQFF. CDR3 nucleotide sequence: TGCGCCAGCAGCCAAGTTTGGGGGACAGGCCCTAACAATGAGCAGTTCTTC.

This chain connects TRBV13 to TRBJ1-1, with D hard to call. CDR3 size: 14 residues. V shed 5 bases and J shed 6 bases, with 16 bases lying between them. The germline CDR1 and CDR2 sequences are PRHDT and FYEKMQ (reference sequence). In DNA form, the CDR3 reads TGTGCCAGCAGCCCGCGTGGGAGGGCCCCTGAAGCTTTCTTT. It specifies CASSPRGRAPEAFF.

CDR3 sequence reads: CSGGTSVGQPQHF. The CDR3 DNA reads TGCAGCGGGGGGACGTCGGTGGGTCAGCCCCAGCATTTT. The J gene is TRBJ1-5, the V gene TRBV29-1; D perhaps matches TRBD1 (5 bases). CDR1 and CDR2 (germline): SQVTM, ANQGSEA. The CDR3 length is 13 residues. The germline V and J ends were trimmed by 7 bases and 6 bases, with 16 bases remaining between them.

The CDR3 region has the DNA TGTGCCAGCTCACCAGACATCAATCAGCCCCAGCATTTT. This sequence encodes CASSPDINQPQHF. The chain carries TRBV18 and TRBJ1-5; D gene ambiguous. V lost 2 bases, J lost 3 bases, and 5 bases lay in between. The CDR3 is 13 residues long. Germline-derived CDR1 and CDR2 are KGHSH and LQKENI.

The V gene is TRBV2, the J gene TRBJ1-5, with 7 positions matching TRBD1. Germline CDR1 SNHLY, CDR2 FYNNEI. This CDR3 contains 15 residues. V dropped 3 bases and J dropped 6; count of bases not matched to a gene: 8. CDR3 sequence (DNA): TGTGCCAGCAGTGAGGGAGGACAGGAAACTCAGCCCCAGCATTTT. Translating it yields CASSEGGQETQPQHF.

V gene TRBV15 combines with J gene TRBJ2-5, with D possibly matching TRBD1 (5 bases). Deletions cut 0 bases from V and 1 base from J, with 9 bases between. CDR3 length: 15 residues. Germline V gene lookup returns CDR1 LNHNV and CDR2 YYDKDF (reference sequence). CDR3 region: CATSRDGQGQETQYF. The DNA of the CDR3 is TGTGCCACCAGCAGAGATGGTCAGGGCCAAGAGACCCAGTACTTC.